This T cell receptor (beta chain) was captured in a study of beta chain features in type 1 diabetes. Notes on the study in general: Patients' naive, central memory and regulatory TCRB repertoires appeared more alike than those of healthy donors. cDNA sequencing could over-represent cells with high TCR expression. Within each of all four CD4+ subsets, Type 1 diabetes patients had TCRB CDR3s that were moderately but significantly shorter.

The isolated RNA, all of it, was reverse transcribed, so expressed TCRB transcripts were what got sequenced. Produced via immunoSEQ multiplex PCR; TCRdb's table is partial and in-frame only. The repertoire has roughly 500,000 clones, approximately 30% of them found once; the top ten carry 0.065%. The CDR3 extends over 11 amino acids. Germline CDR1 is MNHNS and CDR2 is SASEGT. Note on this clone: Its antigen remains unidentified.

Donors underwent one heparinised blood draw, 95 to 150 mL on average. This rearrangement joins TRBV6-1 to TRBJ1-5; no firm D call. The clonotype originates from a man in his late teens or twenties in good health. The specimen was naive CD4+ T cells from blood. CDR3 loop: CAGGFGEPQHF. DNA of the CDR3: TGTGCGGGAGGGTTTGGTGAGCCCCAGCATTTT.